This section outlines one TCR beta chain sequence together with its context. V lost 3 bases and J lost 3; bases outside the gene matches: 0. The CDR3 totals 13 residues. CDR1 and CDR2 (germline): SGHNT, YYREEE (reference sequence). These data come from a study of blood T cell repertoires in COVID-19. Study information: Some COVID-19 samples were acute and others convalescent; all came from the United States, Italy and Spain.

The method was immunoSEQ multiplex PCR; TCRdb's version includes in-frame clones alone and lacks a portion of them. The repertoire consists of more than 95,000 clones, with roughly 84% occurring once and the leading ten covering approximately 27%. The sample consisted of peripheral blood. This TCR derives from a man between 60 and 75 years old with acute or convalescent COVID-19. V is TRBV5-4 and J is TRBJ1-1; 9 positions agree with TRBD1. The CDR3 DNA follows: TGTGCCAGCAGCTGGACAGGGGACACTGAAGCTTTCTTT. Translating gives CASSWTGDTEAFF.